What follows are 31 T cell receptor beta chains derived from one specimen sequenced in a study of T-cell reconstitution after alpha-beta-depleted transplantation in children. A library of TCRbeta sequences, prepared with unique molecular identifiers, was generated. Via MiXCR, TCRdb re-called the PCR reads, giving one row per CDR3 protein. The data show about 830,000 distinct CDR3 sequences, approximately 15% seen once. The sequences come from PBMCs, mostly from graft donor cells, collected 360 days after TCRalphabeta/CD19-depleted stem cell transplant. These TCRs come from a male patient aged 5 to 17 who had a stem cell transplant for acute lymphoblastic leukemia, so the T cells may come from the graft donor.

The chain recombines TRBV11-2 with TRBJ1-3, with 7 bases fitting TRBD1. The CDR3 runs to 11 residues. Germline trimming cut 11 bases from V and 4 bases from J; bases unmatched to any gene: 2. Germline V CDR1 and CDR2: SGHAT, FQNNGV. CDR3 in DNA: TGTGCCGCCAGGGGGGGAAACACCATATATTTT. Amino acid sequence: CAARGGNTIYF.

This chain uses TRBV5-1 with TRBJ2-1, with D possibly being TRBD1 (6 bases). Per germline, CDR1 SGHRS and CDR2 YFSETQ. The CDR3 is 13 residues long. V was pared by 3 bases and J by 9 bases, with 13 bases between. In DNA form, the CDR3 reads TGCGCCAGCAGCTCGGACAGTTACGCTGAGCAGTTCTTC. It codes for CASSSDSYAEQFF. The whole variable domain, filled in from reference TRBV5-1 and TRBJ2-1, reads KAGVTQTPRYLIKTRGQQVTLSCSPISGHRSVSWYQQTPGQGLQFLFEYFSETQRNKGNFPGRFSGRQFSNSRSEMNVSTLELGDSALYLCASSSDSYAEQFFGPGTRLTVL.

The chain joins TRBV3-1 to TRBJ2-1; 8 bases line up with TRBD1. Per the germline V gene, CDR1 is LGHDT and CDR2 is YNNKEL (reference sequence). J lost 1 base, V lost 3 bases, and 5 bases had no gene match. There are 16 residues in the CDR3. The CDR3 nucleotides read TGTGCCAGCAGCCAGGACAGGGCACGGTCCTACAATGAGCAGTTCTTC. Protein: CASSQDRARSYNEQFF.

The CDR3 is CASSLGSGGVEQYF. The CDR3 region has the DNA TGTGCCAGCAGCTTGGGGTCGGGGGGTGTCGAGCAGTACTTC. The chain is built from TRBV5-8 and TRBJ2-7, with 7 nucleotides matching TRBD2. This CDR3 contains 14 residues. V shed 0 bases, J shed 6 bases, and the junction held 6 bases outside the gene matches. Per germline, CDR1 SGHTS and CDR2 YDEGEE. The whole variable domain, filled in from reference TRBV5-8 and TRBJ2-7, reads EAGVTQSPTHLIKTRGQQATLRCSPISGHTSVYWYQQALGLGLQFLLWYDEGEERNRGNFPPRFSGRQFPNYSSELNVNALELEDSALYLCASSLGSGGVEQYFGPGTRLTVT.

This CDR3 reads CASSSYSSTDTQYF. The CDR3 DNA follows: TGTGCCAGCAGCTCATATTCTAGCACAGATACGCAGTATTTT. The J gene is TRBJ2-3, the V gene TRBV7-3; D gene ambiguous. CDR3 size: 14 residues. The ends were cut back, 4 bases at V and 0 bases at J, with 8 bases in the middle. Germline V lookup: CDR1 SGHTA, CDR2 FQGTGA.

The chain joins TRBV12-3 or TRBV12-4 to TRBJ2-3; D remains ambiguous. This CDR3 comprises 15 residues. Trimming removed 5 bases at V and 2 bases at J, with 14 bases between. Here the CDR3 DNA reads TGTGCCAGCAGTCCCCCTATGGCCCCCACAGATACGCAGTATTTT. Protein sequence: CASSPPMAPTDTQYF.

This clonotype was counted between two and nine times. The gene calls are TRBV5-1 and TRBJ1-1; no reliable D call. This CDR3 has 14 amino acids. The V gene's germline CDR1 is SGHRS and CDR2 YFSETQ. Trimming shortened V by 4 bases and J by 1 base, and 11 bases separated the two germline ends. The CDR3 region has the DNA TGCGCCAGCAGCATGGTTACACAGAACACTGAAGCTTTCTTT. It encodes CASSMVTQNTEAFF.

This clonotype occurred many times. The CDR3 spells CSVSGANVLTF. The DNA for the CDR3 is TGCAGCGTTTCCGGGGCCAACGTCCTGACTTTC. This chain links TRBV29-1 with TRBJ2-6; D call uncertain. Germline values: CDR1 SQVTM, CDR2 ANQGSEA. V dropped 5 bases and J dropped 4 bases, with 3 bases sitting between them. This CDR3 has 11 residues. The complete variable domain, with remaining parts taken from reference TRBV29-1 and TRBJ2-6, reads SAVISQKPSRDICQRGTSLTIQCQVDSQVTMMFWYRQQPGQSLTLIATANQGSEATYESGFVIDKFPISRPNLTFSTLTVSNMSPEDSSIYLCSVSGANVLTFGAGSRLTVL.

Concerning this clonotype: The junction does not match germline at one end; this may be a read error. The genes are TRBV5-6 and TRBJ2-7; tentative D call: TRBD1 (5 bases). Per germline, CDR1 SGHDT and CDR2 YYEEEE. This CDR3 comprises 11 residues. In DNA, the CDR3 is TGTGCCAGCAGCTTGGATCTAGTACAGGACTTC. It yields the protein CASSLDLVQDF.

As DNA, the CDR3 is TGCGCCAGCAGCTTAGGTCCAGCGGGAGTGTCAGAGACCCAGTACTTC. Its translation is CASSLGPAGVSETQYF. The chain carries TRBV5-1 and TRBJ2-5; 8 positions agree with TRBD2. The germline gives CDR1 SGHRS, CDR2 YFSETQ. The CDR3 length is 16 residues. The junction had 10 bases not matched to a gene; V was cut back by 2 bases and J by 4 bases.

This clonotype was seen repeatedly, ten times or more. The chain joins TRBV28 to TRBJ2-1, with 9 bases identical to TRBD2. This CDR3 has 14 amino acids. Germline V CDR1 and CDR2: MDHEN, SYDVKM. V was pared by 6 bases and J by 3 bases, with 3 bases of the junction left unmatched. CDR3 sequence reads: CASSRLADYNEQFF. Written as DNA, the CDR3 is TGTGCCAGCAGCCGACTAGCGGACTACAATGAGCAGTTCTTC.

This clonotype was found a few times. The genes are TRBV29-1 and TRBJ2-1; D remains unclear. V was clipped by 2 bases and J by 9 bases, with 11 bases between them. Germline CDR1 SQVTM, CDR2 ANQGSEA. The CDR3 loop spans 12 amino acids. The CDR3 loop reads CSVETTVTEQFF. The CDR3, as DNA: TGCAGCGTTGAAACTACGGTGACTGAGCAGTTCTTC.

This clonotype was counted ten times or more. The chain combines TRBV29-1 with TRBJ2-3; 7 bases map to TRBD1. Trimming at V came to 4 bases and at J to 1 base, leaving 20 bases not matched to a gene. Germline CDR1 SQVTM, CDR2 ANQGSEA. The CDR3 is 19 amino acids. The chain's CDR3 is CSVARLTGMRFRGTDTQYF. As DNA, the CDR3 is TGCAGCGTTGCGAGGTTGACAGGGATGAGGTTTCGGGGCACAGATACGCAGTATTTT.

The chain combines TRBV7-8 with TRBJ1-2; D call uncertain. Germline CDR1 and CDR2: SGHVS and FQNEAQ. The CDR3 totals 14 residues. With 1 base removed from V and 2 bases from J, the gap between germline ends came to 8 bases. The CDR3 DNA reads TGTGCCAGCAGCTTAGGTCAGAGGAACTATGGCTACACCTTC. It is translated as CASSLGQRNYGYTF. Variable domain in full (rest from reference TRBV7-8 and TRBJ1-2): GAGVSQSPRYKVAKRGQDVALRCDPISGHVSLFWYQQALGQGPEFLTYFQNEAQLDKSGLPSDRFFAERPEGSVSTLKIQRTQQEDSAVYLCASSLGQRNYGYTFGSGTRLTVV.

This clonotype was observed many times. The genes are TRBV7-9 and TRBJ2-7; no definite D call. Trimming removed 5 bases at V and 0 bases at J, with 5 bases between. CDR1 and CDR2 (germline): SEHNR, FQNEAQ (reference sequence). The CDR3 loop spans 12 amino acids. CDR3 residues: CASSIDSYEQYF. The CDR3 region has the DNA TGTGCCAGCAGCATAGACTCCTACGAGCAGTACTTC.

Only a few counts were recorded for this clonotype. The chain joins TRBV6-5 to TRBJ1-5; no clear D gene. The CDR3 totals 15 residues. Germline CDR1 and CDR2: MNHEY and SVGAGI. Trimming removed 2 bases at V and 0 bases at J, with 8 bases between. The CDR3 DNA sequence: TGTGCCAGCAGTTACGGAGGGAATAGCAATCAGCCCCAGCATTTT. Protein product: CASSYGGNSNQPQHF.

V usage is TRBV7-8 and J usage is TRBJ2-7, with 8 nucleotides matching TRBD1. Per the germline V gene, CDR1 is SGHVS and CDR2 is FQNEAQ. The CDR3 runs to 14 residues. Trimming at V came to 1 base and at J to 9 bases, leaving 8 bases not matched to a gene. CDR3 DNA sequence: TGTGCCAGCAGCTTAGACAGGGGGGCCTCTTGGCAGTACTTC. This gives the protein CASSLDRGASWQYF. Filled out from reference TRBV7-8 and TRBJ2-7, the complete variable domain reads GAGVSQSPRYKVAKRGQDVALRCDPISGHVSLFWYQQALGQGPEFLTYFQNEAQLDKSGLPSDRFFAERPEGSVSTLKIQRTQQEDSAVYLCASSLDRGASWQYFGPGTRLTVT.

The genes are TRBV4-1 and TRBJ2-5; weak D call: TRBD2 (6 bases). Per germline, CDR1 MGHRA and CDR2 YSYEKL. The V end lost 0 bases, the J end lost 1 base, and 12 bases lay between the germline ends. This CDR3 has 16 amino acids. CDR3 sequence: CASSQDERGIQETQYF. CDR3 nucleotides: TGCGCCAGCAGCCAAGATGAGCGCGGGATCCAAGAGACCCAGTACTTC.

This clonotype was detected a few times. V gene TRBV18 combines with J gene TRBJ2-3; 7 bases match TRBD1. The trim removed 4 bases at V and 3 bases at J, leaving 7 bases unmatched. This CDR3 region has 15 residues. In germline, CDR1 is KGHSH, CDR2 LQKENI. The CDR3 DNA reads TGTGCCAGCTCACAACAGGGGATTGAGACAGATACGCAGTATTTT. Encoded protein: CASSQQGIETDTQYF.

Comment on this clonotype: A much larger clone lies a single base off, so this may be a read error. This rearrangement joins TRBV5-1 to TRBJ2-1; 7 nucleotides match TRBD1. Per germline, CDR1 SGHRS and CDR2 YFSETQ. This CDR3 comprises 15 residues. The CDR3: CAGSPTGTAYNEQFF. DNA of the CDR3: TGCGCCGGCAGCCCAACCGGGACAGCCTACAATGAGCAGTTCTTC.

The CDR3 bases are TGCAGTGCTAGAATACCGGGACTAGCGGAAAAGCAGTACTTC. This translates into CSARIPGLAEKQYF. V is TRBV20-1 and J is TRBJ2-7; TRBD2 agrees at 11 bases. This CDR3 comprises 14 residues. Germline V gene sequence: CDR1 DFQATT, CDR2 SNEGSKA (reference sequence). V dropped 2 bases and J dropped 8; count of bases not matched to a gene: 8.

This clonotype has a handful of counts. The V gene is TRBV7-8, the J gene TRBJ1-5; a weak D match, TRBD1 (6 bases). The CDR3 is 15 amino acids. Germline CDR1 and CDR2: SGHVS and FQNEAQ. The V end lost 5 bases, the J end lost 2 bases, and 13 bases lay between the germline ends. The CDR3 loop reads CASSVPGAGNQPQHF. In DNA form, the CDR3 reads TGTGCCAGCAGCGTCCCAGGGGCGGGCAATCAGCCCCAGCATTTT.

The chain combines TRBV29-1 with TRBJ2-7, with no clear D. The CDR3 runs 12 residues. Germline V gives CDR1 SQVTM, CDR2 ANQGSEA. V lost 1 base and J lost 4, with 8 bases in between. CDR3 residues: CSVEAMSYEQYF. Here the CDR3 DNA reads TGCAGCGTTGAAGCAATGAGTTACGAGCAGTACTTC.

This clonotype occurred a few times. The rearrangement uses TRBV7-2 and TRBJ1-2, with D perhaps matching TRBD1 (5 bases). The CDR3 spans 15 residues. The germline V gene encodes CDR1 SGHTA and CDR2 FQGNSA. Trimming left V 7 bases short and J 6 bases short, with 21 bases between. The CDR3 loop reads CASNVIPAGYDGYTF. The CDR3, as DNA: TGTGCCAGCAACGTAATCCCGGCAGGGTATGATGGCTACACCTTC.

CDR3 bases: TGTGCCAGCTCACCACCTACTAGCTTTGCAGATACGCAGTATTTT. Its protein is CASSPPTSFADTQYF. The V call is TRBV18, the J call TRBJ2-3; TRBD2 is a possible D gene (6 bases). Germline CDR1 is KGHSH and CDR2 is LQKENI. Between the trimmed V and J ends, which lost 0 bases and 4 bases, there was a span of 11 bases. This CDR3 is built from 15 residues. The complete variable domain, with remaining parts taken from reference TRBV18 and TRBJ2-3, reads NAGVMQNPRHLVRRRGQEARLRCSPMKGHSHVYWYRQLPEEGLKFMVYLQKENIIDESGMPKERFSAEFPKEGPSILRIQQVVRGDSAAYFCASSPPTSFADTQYFGPGTRLTVL.

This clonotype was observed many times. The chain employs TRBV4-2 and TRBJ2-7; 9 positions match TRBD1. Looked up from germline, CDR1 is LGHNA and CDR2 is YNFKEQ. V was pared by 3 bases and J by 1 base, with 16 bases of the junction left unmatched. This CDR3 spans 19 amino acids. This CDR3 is CASSHPGQGGSGKSYEQYF. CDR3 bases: TGTGCCAGCAGCCATCCGGGACAGGGCGGTTCTGGGAAGTCCTACGAGCAGTACTTC.

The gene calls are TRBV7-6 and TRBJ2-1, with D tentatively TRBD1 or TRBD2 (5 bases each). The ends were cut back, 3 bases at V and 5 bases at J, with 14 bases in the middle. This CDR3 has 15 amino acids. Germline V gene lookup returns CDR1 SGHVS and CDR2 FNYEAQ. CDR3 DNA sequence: TGTGCCAGCAGCTTCTTCGTTGGGACGGACAATGAGCAGTTCTTC. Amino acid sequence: CASSFFVGTDNEQFF.

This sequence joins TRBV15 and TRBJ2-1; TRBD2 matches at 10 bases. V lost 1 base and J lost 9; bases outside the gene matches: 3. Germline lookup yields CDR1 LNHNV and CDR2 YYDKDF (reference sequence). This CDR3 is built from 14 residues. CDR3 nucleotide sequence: TGTGCCACCAGCAGAGTCCTAGCGGGAGCTGAGCAGTTCTTC. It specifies CATSRVLAGAEQFF.

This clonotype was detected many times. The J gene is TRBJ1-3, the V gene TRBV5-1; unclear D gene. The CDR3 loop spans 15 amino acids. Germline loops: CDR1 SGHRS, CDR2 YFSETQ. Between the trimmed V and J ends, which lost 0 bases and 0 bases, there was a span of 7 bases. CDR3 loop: CASSLAGISGNTIYF. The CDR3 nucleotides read TGCGCCAGCAGCTTGGCCGGGATCTCTGGAAACACCATATATTTT.

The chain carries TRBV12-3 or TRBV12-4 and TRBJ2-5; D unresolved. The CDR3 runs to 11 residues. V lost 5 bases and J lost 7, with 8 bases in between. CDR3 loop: CASSPAGTQYF. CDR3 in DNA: TGTGCCAGCAGTCCAGCTGGGACCCAGTACTTC.

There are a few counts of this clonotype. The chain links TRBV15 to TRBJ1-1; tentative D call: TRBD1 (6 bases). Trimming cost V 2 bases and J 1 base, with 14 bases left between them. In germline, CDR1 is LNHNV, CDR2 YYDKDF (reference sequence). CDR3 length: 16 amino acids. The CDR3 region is CATSRKNRVTNTEAFF. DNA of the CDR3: TGTGCCACCAGCAGAAAAAACAGGGTTACGAACACTGAAGCTTTCTTT.